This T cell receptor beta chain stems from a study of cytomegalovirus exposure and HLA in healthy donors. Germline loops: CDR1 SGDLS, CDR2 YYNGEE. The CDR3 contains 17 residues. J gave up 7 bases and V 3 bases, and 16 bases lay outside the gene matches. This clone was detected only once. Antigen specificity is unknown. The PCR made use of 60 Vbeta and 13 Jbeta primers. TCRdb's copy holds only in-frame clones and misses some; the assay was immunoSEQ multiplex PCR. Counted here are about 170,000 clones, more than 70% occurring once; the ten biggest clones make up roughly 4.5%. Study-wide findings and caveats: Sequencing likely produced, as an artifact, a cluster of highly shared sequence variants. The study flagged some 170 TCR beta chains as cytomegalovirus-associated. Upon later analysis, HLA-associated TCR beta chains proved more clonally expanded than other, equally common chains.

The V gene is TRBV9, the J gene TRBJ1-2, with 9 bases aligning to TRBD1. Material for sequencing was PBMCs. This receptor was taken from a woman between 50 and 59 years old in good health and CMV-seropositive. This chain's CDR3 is CASSAPKEDRGLFGYTF. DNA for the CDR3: TGTGCCAGCAGCGCCCCTAAAGAGGACAGGGGACTTTTTGGCTACACCTTC. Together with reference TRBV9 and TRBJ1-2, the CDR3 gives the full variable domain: DSGVTQTPKHLITATGQRVTLRCSPRSGDLSVYWYQQSLDQGLQFLIQYYNGEERAKGNILERFSAQQFPDLHSELNLSSLELGDSALYFCASSAPKEDRGLFGYTFGSGTRLTVV.